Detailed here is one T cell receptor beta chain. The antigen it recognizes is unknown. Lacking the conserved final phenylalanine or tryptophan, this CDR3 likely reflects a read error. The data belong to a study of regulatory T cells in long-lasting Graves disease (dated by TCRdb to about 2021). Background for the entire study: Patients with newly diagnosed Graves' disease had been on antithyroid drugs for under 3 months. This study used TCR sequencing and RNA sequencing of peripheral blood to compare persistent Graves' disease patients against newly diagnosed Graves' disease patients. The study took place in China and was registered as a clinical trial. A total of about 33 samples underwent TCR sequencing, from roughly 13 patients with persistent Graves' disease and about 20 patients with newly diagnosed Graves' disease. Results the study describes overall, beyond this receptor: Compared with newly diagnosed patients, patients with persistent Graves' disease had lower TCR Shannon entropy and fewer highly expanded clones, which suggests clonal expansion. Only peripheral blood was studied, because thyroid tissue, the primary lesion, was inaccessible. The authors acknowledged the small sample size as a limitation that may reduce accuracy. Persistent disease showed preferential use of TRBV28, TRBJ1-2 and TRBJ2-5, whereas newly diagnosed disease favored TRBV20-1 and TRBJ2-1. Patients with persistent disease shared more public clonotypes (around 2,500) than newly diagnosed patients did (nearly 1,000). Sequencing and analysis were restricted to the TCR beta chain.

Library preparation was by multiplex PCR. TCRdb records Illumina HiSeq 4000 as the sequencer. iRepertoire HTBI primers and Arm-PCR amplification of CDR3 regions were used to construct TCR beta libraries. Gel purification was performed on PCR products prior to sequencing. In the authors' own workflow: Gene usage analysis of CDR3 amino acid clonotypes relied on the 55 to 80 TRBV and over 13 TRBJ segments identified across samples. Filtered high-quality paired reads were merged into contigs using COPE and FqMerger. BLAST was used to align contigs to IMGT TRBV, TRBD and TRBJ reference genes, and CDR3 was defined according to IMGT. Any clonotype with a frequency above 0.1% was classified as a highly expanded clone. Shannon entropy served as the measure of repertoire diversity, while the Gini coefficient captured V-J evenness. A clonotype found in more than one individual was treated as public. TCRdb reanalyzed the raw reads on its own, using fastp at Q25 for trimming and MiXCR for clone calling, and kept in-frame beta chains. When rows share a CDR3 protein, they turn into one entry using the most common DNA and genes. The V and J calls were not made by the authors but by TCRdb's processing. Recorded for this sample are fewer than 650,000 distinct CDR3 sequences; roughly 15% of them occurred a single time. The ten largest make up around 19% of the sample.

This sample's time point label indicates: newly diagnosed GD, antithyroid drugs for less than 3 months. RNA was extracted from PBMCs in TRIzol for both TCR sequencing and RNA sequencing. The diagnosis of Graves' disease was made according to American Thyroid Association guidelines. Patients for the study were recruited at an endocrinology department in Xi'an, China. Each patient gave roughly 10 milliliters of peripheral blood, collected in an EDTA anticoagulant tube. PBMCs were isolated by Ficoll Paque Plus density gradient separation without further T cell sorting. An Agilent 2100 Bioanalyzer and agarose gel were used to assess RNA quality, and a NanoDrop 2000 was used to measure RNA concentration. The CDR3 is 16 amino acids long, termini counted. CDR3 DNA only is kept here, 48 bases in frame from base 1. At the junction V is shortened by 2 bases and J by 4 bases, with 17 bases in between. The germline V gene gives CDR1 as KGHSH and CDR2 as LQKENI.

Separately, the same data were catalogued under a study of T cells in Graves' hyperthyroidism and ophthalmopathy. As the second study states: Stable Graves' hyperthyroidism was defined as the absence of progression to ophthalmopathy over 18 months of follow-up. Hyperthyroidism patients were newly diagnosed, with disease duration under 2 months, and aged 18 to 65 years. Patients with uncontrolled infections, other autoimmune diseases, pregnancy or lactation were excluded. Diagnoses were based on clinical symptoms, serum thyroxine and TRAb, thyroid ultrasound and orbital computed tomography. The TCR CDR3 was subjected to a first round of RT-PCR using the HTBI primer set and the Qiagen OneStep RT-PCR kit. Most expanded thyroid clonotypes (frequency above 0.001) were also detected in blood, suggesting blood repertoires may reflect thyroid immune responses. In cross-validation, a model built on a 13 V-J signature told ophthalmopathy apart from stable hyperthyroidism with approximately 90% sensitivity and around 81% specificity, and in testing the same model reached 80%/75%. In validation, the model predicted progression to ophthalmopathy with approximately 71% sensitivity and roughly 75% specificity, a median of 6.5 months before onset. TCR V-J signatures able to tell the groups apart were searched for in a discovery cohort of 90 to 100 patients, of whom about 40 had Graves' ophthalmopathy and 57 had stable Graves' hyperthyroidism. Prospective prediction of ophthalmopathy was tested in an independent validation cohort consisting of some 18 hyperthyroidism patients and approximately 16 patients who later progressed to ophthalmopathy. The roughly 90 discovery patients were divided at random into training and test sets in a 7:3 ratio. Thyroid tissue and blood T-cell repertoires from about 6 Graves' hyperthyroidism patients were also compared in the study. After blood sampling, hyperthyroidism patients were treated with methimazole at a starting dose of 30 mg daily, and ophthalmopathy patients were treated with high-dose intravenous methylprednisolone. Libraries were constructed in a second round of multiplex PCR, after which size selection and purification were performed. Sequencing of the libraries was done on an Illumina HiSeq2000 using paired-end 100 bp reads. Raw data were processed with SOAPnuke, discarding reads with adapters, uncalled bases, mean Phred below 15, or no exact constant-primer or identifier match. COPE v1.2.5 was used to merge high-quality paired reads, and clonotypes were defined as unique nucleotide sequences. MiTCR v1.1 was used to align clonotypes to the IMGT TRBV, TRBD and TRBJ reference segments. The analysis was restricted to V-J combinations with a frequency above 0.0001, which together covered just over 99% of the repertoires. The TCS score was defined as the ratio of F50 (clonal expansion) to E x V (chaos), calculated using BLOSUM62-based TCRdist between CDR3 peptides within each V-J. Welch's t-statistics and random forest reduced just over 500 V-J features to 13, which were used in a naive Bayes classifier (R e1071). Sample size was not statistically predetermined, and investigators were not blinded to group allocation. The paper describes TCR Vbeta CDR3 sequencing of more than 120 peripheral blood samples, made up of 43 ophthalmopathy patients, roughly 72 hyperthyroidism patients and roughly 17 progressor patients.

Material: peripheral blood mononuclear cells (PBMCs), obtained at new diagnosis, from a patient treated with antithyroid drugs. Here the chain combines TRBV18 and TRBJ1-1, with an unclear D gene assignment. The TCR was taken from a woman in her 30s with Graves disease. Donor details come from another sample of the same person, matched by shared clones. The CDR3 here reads CASSPRQVKGGTEAFL. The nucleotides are TGTGCCAGCTCACCAAGGCAGGTGAAGGGCGGCACTGAAGCTTTCCTT.